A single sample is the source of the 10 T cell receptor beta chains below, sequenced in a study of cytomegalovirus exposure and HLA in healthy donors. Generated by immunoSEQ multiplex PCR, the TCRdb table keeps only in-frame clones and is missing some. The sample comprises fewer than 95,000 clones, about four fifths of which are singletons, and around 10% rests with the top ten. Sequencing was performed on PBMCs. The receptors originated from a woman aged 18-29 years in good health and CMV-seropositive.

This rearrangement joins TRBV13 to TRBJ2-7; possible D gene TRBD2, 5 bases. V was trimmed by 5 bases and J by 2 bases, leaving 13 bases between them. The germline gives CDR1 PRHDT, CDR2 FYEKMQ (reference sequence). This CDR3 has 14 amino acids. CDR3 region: CASSGLVRPYEQYF. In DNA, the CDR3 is TGTGCCAGCAGCGGACTGGTGCGACCCTACGAGCAGTACTTC.

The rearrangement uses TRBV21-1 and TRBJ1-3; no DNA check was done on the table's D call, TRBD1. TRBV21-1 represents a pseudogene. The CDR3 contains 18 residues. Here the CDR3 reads CASSKIEDRVEGGNTIYF. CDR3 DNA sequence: TGTGCCAGCAGCAAAATCGAGGACAGGGTAGAGGGGGGAAACACCATATATTTT.

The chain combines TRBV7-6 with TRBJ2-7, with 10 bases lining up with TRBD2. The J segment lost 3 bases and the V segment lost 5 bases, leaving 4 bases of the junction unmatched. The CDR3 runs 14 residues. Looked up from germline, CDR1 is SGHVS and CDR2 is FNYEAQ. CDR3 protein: CASSLSGGIYEQYF. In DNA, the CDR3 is TGTGCCAGCAGCCTTAGCGGGGGGATCTACGAGCAGTACTTC.

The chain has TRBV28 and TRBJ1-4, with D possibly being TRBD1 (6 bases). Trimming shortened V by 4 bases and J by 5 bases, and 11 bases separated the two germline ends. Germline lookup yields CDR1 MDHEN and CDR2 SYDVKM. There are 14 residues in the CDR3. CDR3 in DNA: TGTGCCAGCAGTTGGGGGGGGCGGAATGAAAAACTGTTTTTT. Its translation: CASSWGGRNEKLFF.

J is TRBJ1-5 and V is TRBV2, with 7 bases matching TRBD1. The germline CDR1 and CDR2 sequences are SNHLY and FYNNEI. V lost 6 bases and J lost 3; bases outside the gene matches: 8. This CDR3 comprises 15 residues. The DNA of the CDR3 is TGTGCCAGCAGGGGGGACAGCCTGACCAATCAGCCCCAGCATTTT. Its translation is CASRGDSLTNQPQHF.

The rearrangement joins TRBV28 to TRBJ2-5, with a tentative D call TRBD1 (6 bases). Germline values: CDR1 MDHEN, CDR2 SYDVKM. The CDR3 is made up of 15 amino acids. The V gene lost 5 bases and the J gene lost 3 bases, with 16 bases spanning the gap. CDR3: CASSRTVANKETQYF. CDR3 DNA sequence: TGTGCCAGCAGTCGGACAGTCGCGAACAAAGAGACCCAGTACTTC. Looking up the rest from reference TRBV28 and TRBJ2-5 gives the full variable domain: DVKVTQSSRYLVKRTGEKVFLECVQDMDHENMFWYRQDPGLGLRLIYFSYDVKMKEKGDIPEGYSVSREKKERFSLILESASTNQTSMYLCASSRTVANKETQYFGPGTRLLVL.

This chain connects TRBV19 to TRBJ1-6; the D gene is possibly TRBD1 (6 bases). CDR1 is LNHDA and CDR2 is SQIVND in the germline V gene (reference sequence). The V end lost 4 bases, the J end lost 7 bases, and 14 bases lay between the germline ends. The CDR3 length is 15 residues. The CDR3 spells CASSRGTLRNSPLHF. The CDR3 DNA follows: TGTGCCAGTAGTAGGGGGACACTAAGAAATTCACCCCTCCACTTT.

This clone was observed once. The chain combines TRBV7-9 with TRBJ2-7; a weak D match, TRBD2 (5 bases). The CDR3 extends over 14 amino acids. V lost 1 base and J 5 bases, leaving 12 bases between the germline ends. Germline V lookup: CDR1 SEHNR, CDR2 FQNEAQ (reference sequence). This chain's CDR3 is CASSLVGSDHEQYF. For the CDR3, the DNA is TGTGCCAGCAGCTTAGTGGGGAGTGATCACGAGCAGTACTTC. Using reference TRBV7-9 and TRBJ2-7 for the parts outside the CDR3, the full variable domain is DTGVSQNPRHKITKRGQNVTFRCDPISEHNRLYWYRQTLGQGPEFLTYFQNEAQLEKSRLLSDRFSAERPKGSFSTLEIQRTEQGDSAMYLCASSLVGSDHEQYFGPGTRLTVT.

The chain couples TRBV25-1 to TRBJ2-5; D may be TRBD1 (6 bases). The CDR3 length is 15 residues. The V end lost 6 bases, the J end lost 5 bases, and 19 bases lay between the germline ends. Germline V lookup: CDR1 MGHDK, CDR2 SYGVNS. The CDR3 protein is CASRRGQTGKETQYF. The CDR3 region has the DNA TGTGCCAGCAGACGAGGACAGACCGGGAAGGAGACCCAGTACTTC.

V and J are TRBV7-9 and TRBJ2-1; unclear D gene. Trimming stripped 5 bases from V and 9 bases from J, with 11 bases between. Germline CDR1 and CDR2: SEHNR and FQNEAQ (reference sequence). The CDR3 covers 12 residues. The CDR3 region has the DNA TGTGCCAGCAGCGACGATAGAGGTGAGCAGTTCTTC. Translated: CASSDDRGEQFF.